This T cell receptor (beta chain) was captured in a study of cytomegalovirus exposure and HLA in healthy donors. The study ran its PCR with 60 Vbeta and 13 Jbeta primers. TCRdb's table, derived via immunoSEQ multiplex PCR, lists solely in-frame clones and lacks some. Of fewer than 200,000 clones listed, less than 80% are singletons. CDR1 is SGDLS, CDR2 YYNGEE, per germline. Trimming stripped 4 bases from V and 0 bases from J, with 8 bases between. The CDR3 covers 14 residues. This clone was observed once. The sequencing sample was made of PBMCs. This TCR was sampled from a female donor in good health and CMV-seronegative. The V gene is TRBV9, the J gene TRBJ1-3, with D hard to call. This CDR3 is CASSPHFSGNTIYF. Here the CDR3 DNA reads TGTGCCAGCAGCCCCCATTTCTCTGGAAACACCATATATTTT.